This TCR beta chain was sequenced in a study of T cell responses to AZD1222 COVID-19 vaccine. The repertoire was sequenced with immunoSEQ multiplex PCR; TCRdb's copy has only in-frame clones and lacks some. This table holds roughly 200,000 clones, 70% to 90% found once. Between the trimmed V and J ends, which lost 0 bases and 4 bases, there was a span of 13 bases. Germline CDR1 reads SGHNT; CDR2 reads YYREEE (reference sequence). This CDR3 spans 15 amino acids. This receptor was identified in an adult in good health. The chain employs TRBV5-4 and TRBJ2-5, with D possibly matching TRBD2 (6 bases). The starting material was peripheral blood, obtained on day 0 of AZD1222 vaccination. CDR3: CASSLGGAPGETQYF. The CDR3 region has the DNA TGTGCCAGCAGCTTGGGCGGGGCCCCGGGAGAGACCCAGTACTTC.